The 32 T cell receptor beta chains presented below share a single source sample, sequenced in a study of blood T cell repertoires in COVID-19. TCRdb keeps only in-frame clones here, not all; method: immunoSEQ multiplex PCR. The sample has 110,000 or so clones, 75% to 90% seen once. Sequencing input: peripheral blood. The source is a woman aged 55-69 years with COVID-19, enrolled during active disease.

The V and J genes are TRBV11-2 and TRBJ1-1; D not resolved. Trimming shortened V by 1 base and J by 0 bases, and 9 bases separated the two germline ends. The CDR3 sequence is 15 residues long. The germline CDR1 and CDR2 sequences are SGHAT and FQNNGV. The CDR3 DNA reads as TGTGCCAGCAGCTTAGGGCCACACCTGAACACTGAAGCTTTCTTT. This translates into CASSLGPHLNTEAFF.

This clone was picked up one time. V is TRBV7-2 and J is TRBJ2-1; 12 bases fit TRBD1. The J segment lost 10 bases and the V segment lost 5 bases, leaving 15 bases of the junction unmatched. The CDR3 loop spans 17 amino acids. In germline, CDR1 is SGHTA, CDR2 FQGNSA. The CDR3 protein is CASSPSRSGTGGVEQFF. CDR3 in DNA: TGTGCCAGCAGCCCTAGTCGATCCGGGACAGGGGGCGTGGAGCAGTTCTTC.

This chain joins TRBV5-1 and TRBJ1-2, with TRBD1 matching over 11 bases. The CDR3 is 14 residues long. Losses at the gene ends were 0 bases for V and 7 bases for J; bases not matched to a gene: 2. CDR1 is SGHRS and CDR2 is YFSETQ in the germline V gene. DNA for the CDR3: TGCGCCAGCAGCTTGGAAGGGACAGGGGGTGGCTACACCTTC. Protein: CASSLEGTGGGYTF.

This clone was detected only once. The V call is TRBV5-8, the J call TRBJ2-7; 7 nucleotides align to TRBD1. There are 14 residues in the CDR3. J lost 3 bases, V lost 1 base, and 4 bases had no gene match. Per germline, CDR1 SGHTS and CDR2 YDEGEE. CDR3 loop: CASSLRGPNYEQYF. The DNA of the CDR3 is TGTGCCAGCAGCTTGAGGGGGCCAAACTACGAGCAGTACTTC.

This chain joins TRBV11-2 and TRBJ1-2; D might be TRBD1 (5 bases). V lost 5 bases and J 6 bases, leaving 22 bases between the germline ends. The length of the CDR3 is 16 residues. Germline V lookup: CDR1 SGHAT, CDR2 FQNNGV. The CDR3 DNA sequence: TGTGCCAGCAGCCCCGAATTCGCGACAGCTGAGGATGGCTACACCTTC. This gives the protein CASSPEFATAEDGYTF.

The CDR3 sequence is CASMGRYNQPQHF. CDR3 in DNA: TGTGCCAGTATGGGGCGCTACAATCAGCCCCAGCATTTT. The chain uses TRBV19 and TRBJ1-5; weak D call: TRBD1 (5 bases). V shed 7 bases and J shed 3 bases, with 10 bases lying between them. Germline values: CDR1 LNHDA, CDR2 SQIVND (reference sequence). The CDR3 has 13 amino acids.

CDR3 protein: CASRSGGAYEQYF. The CDR3 nucleotides read TGTGCCAGCAGATCAGGGGGCGCTTACGAGCAGTACTTC. The chain recombines TRBV6-6 with TRBJ2-7, with 8 positions matching TRBD1. Germline assignment: CDR1 MNHNY and CDR2 SVGAGI (reference sequence). The V and J ends lost 6 bases and 4 bases, in that order; junction bases with no gene match: 5. The CDR3 length is 13 residues.

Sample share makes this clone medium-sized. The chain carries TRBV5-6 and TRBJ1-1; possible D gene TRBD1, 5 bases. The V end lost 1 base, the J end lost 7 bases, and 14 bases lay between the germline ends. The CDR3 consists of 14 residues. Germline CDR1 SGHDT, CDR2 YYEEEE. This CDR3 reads CASSLKNRFGEAFF. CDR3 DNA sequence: TGTGCCAGCAGCTTGAAAAACAGGTTCGGTGAAGCTTTCTTT.

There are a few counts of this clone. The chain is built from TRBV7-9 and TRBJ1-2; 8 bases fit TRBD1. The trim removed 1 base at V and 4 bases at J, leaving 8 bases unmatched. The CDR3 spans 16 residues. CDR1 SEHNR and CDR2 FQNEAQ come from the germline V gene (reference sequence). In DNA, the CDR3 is TGTGCCAGCAGCTTAGGGGAGGGACAGGCCTTCTATGGCTACACCTTC. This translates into CASSLGEGQAFYGYTF.

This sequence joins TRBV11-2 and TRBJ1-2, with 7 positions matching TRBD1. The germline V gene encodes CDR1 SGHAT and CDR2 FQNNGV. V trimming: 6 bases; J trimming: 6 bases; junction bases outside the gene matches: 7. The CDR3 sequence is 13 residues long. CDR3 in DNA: TGTGCCAGCAGATTCACAGGGGTCGATGGCTACACCTTC. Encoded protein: CASRFTGVDGYTF.

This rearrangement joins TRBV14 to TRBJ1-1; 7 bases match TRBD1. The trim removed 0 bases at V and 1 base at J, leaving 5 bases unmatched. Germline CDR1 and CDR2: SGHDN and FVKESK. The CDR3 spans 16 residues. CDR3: CASSQDPAGGNTEAFF. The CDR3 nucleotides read TGTGCCAGCAGCCAAGATCCTGCAGGGGGGAACACTGAAGCTTTCTTT. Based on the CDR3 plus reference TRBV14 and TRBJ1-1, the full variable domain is EAGVTQFPSHSVIEKGQTVTLRCDPISGHDNLYWYRRVMGKEIKFLLHFVKESKQDESGMPNNRFLAERTGGTYSTLKVQPAELEDSGVYFCASSQDPAGGNTEAFFGQGTRLTVV.

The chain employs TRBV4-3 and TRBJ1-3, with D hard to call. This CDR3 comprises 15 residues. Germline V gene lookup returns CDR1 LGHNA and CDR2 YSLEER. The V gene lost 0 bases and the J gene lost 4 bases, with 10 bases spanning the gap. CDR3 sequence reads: CASSQDFTVGNTIYF. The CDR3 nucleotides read TGCGCCAGCAGCCAAGACTTTACAGTCGGAAACACCATATATTTT.

CDR3 amino acids: CASSLDRSTNEKLFF. Here the CDR3 DNA reads TGTGCCAGCAGCTTAGACAGATCAACTAATGAAAAACTGTTTTTT. The chain uses TRBV11-2 and TRBJ1-4; D unresolved. Germline V gives CDR1 SGHAT, CDR2 FQNNGV. The CDR3 is 15 residues long. V lost 0 bases and J 0 bases, leaving 5 bases between the germline ends.

Here the CDR3 reads CATDVAGSYSYEQYF. The CDR3 region has the DNA TGTGCCACCGACGTAGCGGGGTCCTACTCCTACGAGCAGTACTTC. This chain connects TRBV2 to TRBJ2-7, with 8 bases aligning to TRBD2. Germline trimming cut 10 bases from V and 0 bases from J; bases unmatched to any gene: 11. Germline-derived CDR1 and CDR2 are SNHLY and FYNNEI. The CDR3 contains 15 residues.

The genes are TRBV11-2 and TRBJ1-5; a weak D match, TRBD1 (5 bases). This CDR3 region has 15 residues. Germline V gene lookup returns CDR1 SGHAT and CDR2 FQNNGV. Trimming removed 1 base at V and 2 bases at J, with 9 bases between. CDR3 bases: TGTGCCAGCAGCTTAGTCTCGACAGGCAATCAGCCCCAGCATTTT. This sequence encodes CASSLVSTGNQPQHF. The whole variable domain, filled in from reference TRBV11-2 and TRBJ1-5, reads EAGVAQSPRYKIIEKRQSVAFWCNPISGHATLYWYQQILGQGPKLLIQFQNNGVVDDSQLPKDRFSAERLKGVDSTLKIQPAKLEDSAVYLCASSLVSTGNQPQHFGDGTRLSIL.

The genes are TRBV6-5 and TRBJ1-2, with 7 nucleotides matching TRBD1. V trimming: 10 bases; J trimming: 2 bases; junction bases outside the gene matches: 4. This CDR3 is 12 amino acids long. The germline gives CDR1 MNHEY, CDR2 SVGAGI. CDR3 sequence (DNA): TGTGCCAACAAGGGACAGAACTATGGCTACACCTTC. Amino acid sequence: CANKGQNYGYTF.

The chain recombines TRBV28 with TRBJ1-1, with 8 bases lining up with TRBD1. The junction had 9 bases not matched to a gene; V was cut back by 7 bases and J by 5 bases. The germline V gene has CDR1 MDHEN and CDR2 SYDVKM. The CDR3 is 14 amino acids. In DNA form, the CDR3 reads TGTGCCAGCATAACAGGGGGGGATTGGACTGAAGCTTTCTTT. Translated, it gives CASITGGDWTEAFF.

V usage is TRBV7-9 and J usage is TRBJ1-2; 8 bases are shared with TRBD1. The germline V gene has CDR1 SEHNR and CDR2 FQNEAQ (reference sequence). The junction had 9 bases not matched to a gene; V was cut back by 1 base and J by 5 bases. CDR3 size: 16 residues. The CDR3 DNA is TGTGCCAGCAGCTTAGAATCACAGGGGGGACCGTATGGCTACACCTTC. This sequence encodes CASSLESQGGPYGYTF.

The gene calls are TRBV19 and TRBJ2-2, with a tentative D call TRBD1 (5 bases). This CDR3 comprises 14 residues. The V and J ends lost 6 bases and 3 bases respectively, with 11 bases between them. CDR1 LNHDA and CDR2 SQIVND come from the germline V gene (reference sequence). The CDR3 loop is CASSYRQYTGELFF. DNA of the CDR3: TGTGCCAGTAGCTACCGACAGTACACCGGGGAGCTGTTTTTT.

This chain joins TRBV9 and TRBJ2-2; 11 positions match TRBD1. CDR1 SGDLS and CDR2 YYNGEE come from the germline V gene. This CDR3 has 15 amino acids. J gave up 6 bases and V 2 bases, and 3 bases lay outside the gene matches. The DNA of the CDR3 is TGTGCCAGCAGCGTCAGGGGACAGGGGGCCGGGGAGCTGTTTTTT. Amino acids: CASSVRGQGAGELFF. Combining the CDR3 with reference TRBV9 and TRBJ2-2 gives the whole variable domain DSGVTQTPKHLITATGQRVTLRCSPRSGDLSVYWYQQSLDQGLQFLIQYYNGEERAKGNILERFSAQQFPDLHSELNLSSLELGDSALYFCASSVRGQGAGELFFGEGSRLTVL.

CDR3 sequence: CASSIGQGGGYTF. DNA of the CDR3: TGCGCCAGCAGCATCGGACAGGGTGGGGGCTACACCTTC. This chain uses TRBV5-1 with TRBJ1-2; 8 bases match TRBD1. The V gene's germline CDR1 is SGHRS and CDR2 YFSETQ. This CDR3 has 13 residues. V shed 4 bases and J 8 bases; nucleotides not matched to a gene: 7.

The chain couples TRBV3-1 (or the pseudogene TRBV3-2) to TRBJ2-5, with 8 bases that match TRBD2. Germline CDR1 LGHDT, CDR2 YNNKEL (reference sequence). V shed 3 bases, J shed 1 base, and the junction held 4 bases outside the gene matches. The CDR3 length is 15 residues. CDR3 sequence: CASSQEGLAQETQYF. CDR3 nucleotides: TGTGCCAGCAGCCAGGAAGGACTAGCCCAAGAGACCCAGTACTTC.

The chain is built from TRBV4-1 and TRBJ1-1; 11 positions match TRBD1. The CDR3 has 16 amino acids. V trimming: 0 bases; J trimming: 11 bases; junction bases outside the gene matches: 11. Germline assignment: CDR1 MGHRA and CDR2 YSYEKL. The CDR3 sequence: CASSQEGTGGKFWAFF. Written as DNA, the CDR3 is TGCGCCAGCAGCCAAGAAGGGACAGGGGGAAAATTTTGGGCTTTCTTT.

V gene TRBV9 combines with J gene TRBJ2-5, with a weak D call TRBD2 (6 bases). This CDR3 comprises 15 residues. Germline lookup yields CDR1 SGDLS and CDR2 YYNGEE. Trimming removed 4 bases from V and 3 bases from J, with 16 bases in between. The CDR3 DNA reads TGTGCCAGCAGCCTCCAAGGGATAGCGGAAGAGACCCAGTACTTC. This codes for CASSLQGIAEETQYF.

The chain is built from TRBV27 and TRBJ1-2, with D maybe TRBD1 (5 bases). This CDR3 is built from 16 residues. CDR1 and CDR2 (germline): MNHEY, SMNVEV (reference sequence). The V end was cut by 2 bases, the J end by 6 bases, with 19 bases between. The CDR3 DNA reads TGTGCCAGCAGTTTAGGAGAGGGGAGGGGAAAAAATGGCTACACCTTC. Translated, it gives CASSLGEGRGKNGYTF.

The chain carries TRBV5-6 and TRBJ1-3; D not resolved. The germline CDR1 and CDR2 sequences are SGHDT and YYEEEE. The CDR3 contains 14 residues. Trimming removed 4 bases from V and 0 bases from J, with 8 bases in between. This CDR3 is CASSLIDSGNTIYF. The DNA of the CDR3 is TGTGCCAGCAGCCTAATCGACTCTGGAAACACCATATATTTT.

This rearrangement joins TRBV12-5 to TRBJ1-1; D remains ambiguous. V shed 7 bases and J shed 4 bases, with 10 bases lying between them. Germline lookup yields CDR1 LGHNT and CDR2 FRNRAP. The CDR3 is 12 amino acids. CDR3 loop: CASARESTEAFF. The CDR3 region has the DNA TGTGCTAGTGCCCGAGAGAGCACTGAAGCTTTCTTT. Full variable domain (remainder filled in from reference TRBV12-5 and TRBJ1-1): DARVTQTPRHKVTEMGQEVTMRCQPILGHNTVFWYRQTMMQGLELLAYFRNRAPLDDSGMPKDRFSAEMPDATLATLKIQPSEPRDSAVYFCASARESTEAFFGQGTRLTVV.

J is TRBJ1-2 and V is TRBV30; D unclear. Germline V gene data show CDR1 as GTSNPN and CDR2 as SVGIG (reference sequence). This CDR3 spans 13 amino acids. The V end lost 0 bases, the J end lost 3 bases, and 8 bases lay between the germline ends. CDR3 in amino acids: CAWSVEGDYGYTF. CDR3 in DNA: TGTGCCTGGAGTGTTGAGGGAGACTATGGCTACACCTTC.

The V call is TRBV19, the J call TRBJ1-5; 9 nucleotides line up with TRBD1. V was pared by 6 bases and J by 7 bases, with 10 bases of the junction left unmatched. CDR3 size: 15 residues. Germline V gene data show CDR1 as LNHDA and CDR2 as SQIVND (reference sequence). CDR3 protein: CASRRDREDGQPQHF. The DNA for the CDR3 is TGTGCCAGTAGGAGGGACAGGGAGGACGGACAGCCCCAGCATTTT.

Written as DNA, the CDR3 is TGTGCCGTCAGGGGTCCTAGCACAGATACGCAGTATTTT. This codes for CAVRGPSTDTQYF. The chain recombines TRBV6-5 with TRBJ2-3; a weak D match, TRBD1 (6 bases). The germline gives CDR1 MNHEY, CDR2 SVGAGI. Trimming left V 11 bases short and J 0 bases short, with 12 bases between. The CDR3 runs to 13 residues.

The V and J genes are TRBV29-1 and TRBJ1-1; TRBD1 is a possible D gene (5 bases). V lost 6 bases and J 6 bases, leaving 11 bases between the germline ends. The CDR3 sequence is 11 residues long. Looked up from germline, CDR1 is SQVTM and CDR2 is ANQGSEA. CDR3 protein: CSVAKGSEAFF. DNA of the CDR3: TGCAGCGTGGCTAAGGGGTCTGAAGCTTTCTTT. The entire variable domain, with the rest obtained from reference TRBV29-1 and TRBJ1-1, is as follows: SAVISQKPSRDICQRGTSLTIQCQVDSQVTMMFWYRQQPGQSLTLIATANQGSEATYESGFVIDKFPISRPNLTFSTLTVSNMSPEDSSIYLCSVAKGSEAFFGQGTRLTVV.

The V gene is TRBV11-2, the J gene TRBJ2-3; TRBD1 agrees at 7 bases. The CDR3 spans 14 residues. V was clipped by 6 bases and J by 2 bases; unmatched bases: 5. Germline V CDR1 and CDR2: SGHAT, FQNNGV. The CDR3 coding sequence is TGTGCCAGCAGGCCGACAGGGCACACAGATACGCAGTATTTT. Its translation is CASRPTGHTDTQYF. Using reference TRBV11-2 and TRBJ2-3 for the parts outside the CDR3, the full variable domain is EAGVAQSPRYKIIEKRQSVAFWCNPISGHATLYWYQQILGQGPKLLIQFQNNGVVDDSQLPKDRFSAERLKGVDSTLKIQPAKLEDSAVYLCASRPTGHTDTQYFGPGTRLTVL.